This T cell receptor beta chain was profiled in a study of control samples from healthy donors and cancer patients. Sequenced by immunoSEQ multiplex PCR; TCRdb stores in-frame clones only, minus some. The table lists tens of thousands of clones, approximately 90% of them singletons, with roughly 22% in the top ten. This CDR3 region has 13 residues. Germline V lookup: CDR1 SGHTA, CDR2 FQGNSA. V lost 6 bases and J lost 4, with 10 bases in between. The rearrangement joins TRBV7-2 to TRBJ2-1; the D gene is possibly TRBD2 (5 bases). This TCR was sampled from a woman aged 35 to 49 with head and neck cancer. Source material: PBMCs. As DNA, the CDR3 is TGTGCCAGCAGGGTGACTAATTACAATGAGCAGTTCTTC. This translates into CASRVTNYNEQFF.